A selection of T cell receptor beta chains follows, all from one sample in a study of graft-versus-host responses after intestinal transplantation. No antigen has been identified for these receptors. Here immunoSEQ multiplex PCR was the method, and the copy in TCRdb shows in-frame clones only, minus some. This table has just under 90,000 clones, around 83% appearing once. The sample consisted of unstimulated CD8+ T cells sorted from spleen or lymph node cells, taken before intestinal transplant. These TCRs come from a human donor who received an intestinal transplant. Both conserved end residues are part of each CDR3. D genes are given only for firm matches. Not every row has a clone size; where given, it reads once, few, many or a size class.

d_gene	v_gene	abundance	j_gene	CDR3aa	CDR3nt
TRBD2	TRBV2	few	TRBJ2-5	CASSSGTGQETQYF	TGTGCCAGCAGTAGCGGGACGGGCCAAGAGACCCAGTACTTC
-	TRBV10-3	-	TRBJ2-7	CAIRQGYEQYF	TGTGCCATCAGGCAGGGGTACGAGCAGTACTTC
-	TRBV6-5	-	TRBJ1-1	CASSLGGPRNTEAFF	TGTGCCAGCAGTTTAGGGGGGCCTAGGAACACTGAAGCTTTCTTT
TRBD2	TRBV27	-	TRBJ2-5	CASNPTSGSGETQYF	TGTGCCAGCAACCCGACTAGCGGGAGTGGAGAGACCCAGTACTTC
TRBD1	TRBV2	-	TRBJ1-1	CASSEWGTVNTEAFF	TGTGCCAGCAGTGAATGGGGGACAGTGAACACTGAAGCTTTCTTT
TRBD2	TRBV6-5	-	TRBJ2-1	CASSYDREGLSNEQFF	TGTGCCAGCAGTTACGACCGGGAGGGCCTTTCCAATGAGCAGTTCTTC
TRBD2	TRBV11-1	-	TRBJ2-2	CASSLAVGRGSGELFF	TGTGCCAGCAGCTTAGCAGTCGGGAGGGGTAGCGGGGAGCTGTTTTTT
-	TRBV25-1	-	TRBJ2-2	CASSKGLWDTGELFF	TGTGCCAGCAGTAAGGGGCTGTGGGACACCGGGGAGCTGTTTTTT
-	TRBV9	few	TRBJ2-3	CASSVGVRSTDTQYF	TGTGCCAGCAGCGTAGGTGTTCGGAGCACAGATACGCAGTATTTT
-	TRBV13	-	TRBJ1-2	CASSSSTGLWGYTF	TGTGCCAGCAGCTCGAGTACAGGGTTATGGGGCTACACCTTC
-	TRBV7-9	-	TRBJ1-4	CASSYSGYRDEKLFF	TGTGCCAGCAGCTATAGTGGGTACAGGGATGAAAAACTGTTTTTT
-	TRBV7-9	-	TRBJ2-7	CASSLEGIKQYF	TGTGCCAGCAGCTTGGAGGGGATTAAGCAGTACTTC
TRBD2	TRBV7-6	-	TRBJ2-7	CASSLDGGGMGEQYF	TGTGCCAGCAGCCTCGACGGCGGGGGAATGGGTGAGCAGTACTTC
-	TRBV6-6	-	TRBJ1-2	CASSSSGGYTF	TGTGCCAGCAGTTCCTCCGGGGGCTACACCTTC
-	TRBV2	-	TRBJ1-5	CASSAGTENQPQHF	TGTGCCAGCAGCGCCGGGACGGAGAATCAGCCCCAGCATTTT
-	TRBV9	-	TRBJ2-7	CASSVLDTVYEQYF	TGTGCCAGCAGCGTATTGGACACGGTCTACGAGCAGTACTTC
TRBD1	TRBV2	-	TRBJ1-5	CASSERWTTGGNNQPQHF	TGTGCCAGCAGTGAGAGATGGACGACAGGGGGGAACAATCAGCCCCAGCATTTT
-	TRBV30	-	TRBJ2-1	CAWSVMGEENEQFF	TGTGCCTGGAGTGTCATGGGGGAGGAAAATGAGCAGTTCTTC
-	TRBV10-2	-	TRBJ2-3	CASRGGRGTSTDTQYF	TGCGCCAGCAGGGGGGGCAGGGGGACTAGCACAGATACGCAGTATTTT
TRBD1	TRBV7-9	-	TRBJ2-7	CASSQGQGGEQYF	TGTGCCAGCAGCCAGGGACAGGGGGGCGAGCAGTACTTC
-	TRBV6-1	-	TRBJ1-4	CASSEFATDEKLFF	TGTGCCAGCAGTGAATTCGCGACTGACGAAAAACTGTTTTTT
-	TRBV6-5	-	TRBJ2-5	CASSYWSETQYF	TGTGCCAGCAGTTACTGGTCCGAGACCCAGTACTTC
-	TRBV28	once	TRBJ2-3	CASSSSFGPGADTQYF	TGTGCCAGCAGCTCCTCGTTTGGGCCAGGGGCCGATACGCAGTATTTT
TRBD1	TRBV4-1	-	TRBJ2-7	CASSHPGTANEQYF	TGCGCCAGCAGCCATCCCGGGACAGCGAACGAGCAGTACTTC
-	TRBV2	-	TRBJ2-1	CASYLWGYNEQFF	TGTGCCAGCTACCTGTGGGGTTACAATGAGCAGTTCTTC
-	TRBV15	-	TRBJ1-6	CATSRVRGYNSPLHF	TGTGCCACCAGCAGAGTCAGAGGCTATAATTCACCCCTCCACTTT
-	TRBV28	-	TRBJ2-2	CARSPRGTSAAGELFF	TGTGCCCGCAGTCCACGGGGGACCTCAGCGGCCGGGGAGCTGTTTTTT
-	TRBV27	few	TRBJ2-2	CASSSGLRVAGELFF	TGTGCCAGCAGTTCCGGGCTCCGAGTGGCCGGGGAGCTGTTTTTT
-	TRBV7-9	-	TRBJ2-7	CASSSPSGPPYEQYF	TGTGCCAGCAGCTCCCCCAGCGGCCCACCCTACGAGCAGTACTTC
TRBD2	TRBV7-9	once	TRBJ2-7	CASQTSGSYEQYF	TGTGCCAGCCAAACTAGCGGATCCTACGAGCAGTACTTC
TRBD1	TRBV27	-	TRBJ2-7	CASSLPGQGRYEQYF	TGTGCCAGCAGTTTGCCTGGACAGGGCAGGTACGAGCAGTACTTC
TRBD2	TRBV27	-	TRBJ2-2	CASSWTSGGAGELFF	TGTGCCAGCAGTTGGACTAGCGGGGGGGCCGGGGAGCTGTTTTTT